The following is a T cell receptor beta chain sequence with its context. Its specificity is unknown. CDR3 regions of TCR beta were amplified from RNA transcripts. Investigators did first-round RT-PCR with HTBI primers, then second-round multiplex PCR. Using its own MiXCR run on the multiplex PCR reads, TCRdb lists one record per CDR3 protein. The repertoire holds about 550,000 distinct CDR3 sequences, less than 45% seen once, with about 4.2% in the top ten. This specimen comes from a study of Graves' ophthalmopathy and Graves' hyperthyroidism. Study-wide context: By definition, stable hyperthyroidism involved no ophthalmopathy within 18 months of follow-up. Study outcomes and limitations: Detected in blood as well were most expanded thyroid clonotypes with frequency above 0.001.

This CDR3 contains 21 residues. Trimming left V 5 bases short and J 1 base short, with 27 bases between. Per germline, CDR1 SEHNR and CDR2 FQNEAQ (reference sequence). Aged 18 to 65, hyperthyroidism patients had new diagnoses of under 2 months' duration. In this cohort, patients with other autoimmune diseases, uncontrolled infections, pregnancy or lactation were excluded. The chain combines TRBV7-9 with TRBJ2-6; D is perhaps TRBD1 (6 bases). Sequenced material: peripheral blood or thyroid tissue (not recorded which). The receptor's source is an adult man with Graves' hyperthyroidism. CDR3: CASSRSGQPGRKISGANVLTF. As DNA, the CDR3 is TGTGCCAGCAGCCGGAGTGGACAGCCCGGAAGAAAGATTTCTGGGGCCAACGTCCTGACTTTC.